Shown below are 27 T cell receptor beta chains from a single sample sequenced in a study of blood T cell repertoires in COVID-19. Libraries were prepared by immunoSEQ multiplex PCR; TCRdb keeps only in-frame clonotypes and omits some of them. The sample comprises around 180,000 clones, just under 80% of which are singletons, and roughly 6.8% rests with the top ten. Sequenced material: peripheral blood. Receptors were obtained from a man between 70 and 80 years old with active or convalescent COVID-19.

This clone was seen many times. This rearrangement joins TRBV18 to TRBJ1-2; the D is unclear. The CDR3 is made up of 13 amino acids. The V end was cut by 4 bases, the J end by 0 bases, with 6 bases between. CDR1 and CDR2 (germline): KGHSH, LQKENI. The CDR3 bases are TGTGCCAGCTCACTCCCATCTAACTATGGCTACACCTTC. This encodes CASSLPSNYGYTF.

This clone occurred a few times. The V and J genes are TRBV10-3 and TRBJ2-3, with D perhaps TRBD1 (5 bases). The germline gives CDR1 ENHRY, CDR2 SYGVKD. The germline V and J ends were trimmed by 8 bases and 4 bases, with 10 bases remaining between them. The length of the CDR3 is 12 residues. The chain's CDR3 is CAIGLGADTQYF. The CDR3 bases are TGTGCCATCGGTTTAGGGGCAGATACGCAGTATTTT.

The chain combines TRBV9 with TRBJ2-3, with D possibly TRBD2 on 5 matching bases. The CDR3 extends over 14 amino acids. The V gene lost 4 bases and the J gene lost 6 bases, with 15 bases spanning the gap. The germline gives CDR1 SGDLS, CDR2 YYNGEE. CDR3 amino acids: CASSTRTSGDTQYF. For the CDR3, the DNA is TGTGCCAGCAGCACCCGGACGAGCGGTGATACGCAGTATTTT.

The chain combines TRBV19 with TRBJ1-1, with unresolved D. V gave up 5 bases and J gave up 0 bases, with 10 bases separating them. The CDR3 spans 14 residues. Looked up from germline, CDR1 is LNHDA and CDR2 is SQIVND (reference sequence). Written as DNA, the CDR3 is TGTGCCAGTAGTGCGGGAACCGTGAACACTGAAGCTTTCTTT. Protein: CASSAGTVNTEAFF.

The chain couples TRBV11-1 to TRBJ2-2; 8 bases agree with TRBD1. This CDR3 has 15 amino acids. The germline gives CDR1 SGHAT, CDR2 FQDESV (reference sequence). The junction had 2 bases not matched to a gene; V was cut back by 4 bases and J by 1 base. DNA for the CDR3: TGTGCCAGCAGCTATGGACAGGGGAACACCGGGGAGCTGTTTTTT. This translates into CASSYGQGNTGELFF.

This clone has just a few counts. The chain has TRBV9 and TRBJ2-1, with 7 nucleotides matching TRBD2. The V gene end was trimmed by 4 bases and the J gene end by 6 bases; junction bases not matched to a gene: 4. Germline V gives CDR1 SGDLS, CDR2 YYNGEE. The CDR3 length is 13 residues. The CDR3 region has the DNA TGTGCCAGCAGCTTGGGGGAGGGCAATGAGCAGTTCTTC. The encoded protein is CASSLGEGNEQFF.

This chain links TRBV9 with TRBJ1-2, with D possibly TRBD1 on 5 matching bases. Germline V gene lookup returns CDR1 SGDLS and CDR2 YYNGEE. This CDR3 has 16 residues. V was clipped by 4 bases and J by 4 bases, with 20 bases between them. The CDR3 loop reads CASSLEGKAQGYGYTF. As DNA, the CDR3 is TGTGCCAGCAGCCTAGAGGGGAAAGCCCAGGGCTATGGCTACACCTTC.

This clone was recorded a few times. V and J are TRBV5-1 and TRBJ1-6; 7 bases are shared with TRBD1. The CDR3 contains 14 residues. CDR1 is SGHRS and CDR2 is YFSETQ in the germline V gene. V shed 4 bases, J shed 7 bases, and the junction held 5 bases outside the gene matches. The CDR3 DNA is TGCGCCAGCAGCATGGGACAGACGAATTCACCCCTCCACTTT. This sequence encodes CASSMGQTNSPLHF.

The sample holds a few counts of this clone. The chain combines TRBV4-2 with TRBJ1-6; 10 bases agree with TRBD1. Germline lookup yields CDR1 LGHNA and CDR2 YNFKEQ. The V and J ends lost 0 bases and 8 bases, in that order; junction bases with no gene match: 4. The CDR3 is 16 amino acids. The CDR3 nucleotides are TGTGCCAGCAGCCAAGACCCAGGGACAGGGGATTCACCCCTCCACTTT. It yields the protein CASSQDPGTGDSPLHF.

This clone was recorded once. The rearrangement joins TRBV6-5 to TRBJ2-1, with 9 bases matching TRBD1. The ends lost 8 bases at V and 7 bases at J; junction bases unmatched: 9. The CDR3 is 14 residues long. CDR1 MNHEY and CDR2 SVGAGI come from the germline V gene. The CDR3 protein is CASLKGQGGNEQFF. The CDR3 bases are TGTGCCAGCCTCAAGGGACAGGGTGGGAATGAGCAGTTCTTC.

For this clone: Germline is not matched at one junction end, which may reflect a read error. This chain links TRBV4-1 with TRBJ2-3, with 8 bases aligning to TRBD1. Looked up from germline, CDR1 is MGHRA and CDR2 is YSYEKL. This CDR3 region has 15 residues. CDR3 bases: TGCGCCAGCAGCCAAGGACAGGGGACAACGTCCCCAGAGGTATTT. Its protein product is CASSQGQGTTSPEVF.

V and J are TRBV30 and TRBJ1-6; 7 nucleotides align to TRBD1. V lost 3 bases to trimming and J lost 11 bases; unmatched junction nucleotides: 7. The V gene's germline CDR1 is GTSNPN and CDR2 SVGIG (reference sequence). The CDR3 is 13 amino acids. CDR3 DNA: TGTGCCTGGAGGCAAGACAGGGCCGCACCCCTCCACTTT. Translating gives CAWRQDRAAPLHF.

This clone is a singleton in its sample. The chain links TRBV14 to TRBJ1-2, with TRBD1 identical over 8 bases. CDR3 length: 15 residues. With V trimmed by 2 bases and J by 6 bases, 8 bases remained unmatched. CDR1 SGHDN and CDR2 FVKESK come from the germline V gene. As DNA, the CDR3 is TGTGCCAGCAGCCAAAGCCAGGGACAGGCAGATGGCTACACCTTC. It translates to CASSQSQGQADGYTF.

The chain is built from TRBV11-2 and TRBJ2-3; TRBD1 might be the D (6 bases). Trimming left V 5 bases short and J 6 bases short, with 18 bases between. This CDR3 is 15 amino acids long. Looked up from germline, CDR1 is SGHAT and CDR2 is FQNNGV. The chain's CDR3 is CASSLSPRGTDTQYF. CDR3 DNA sequence: TGTGCCAGCAGCCTTTCCCCGAGGGGGACCGATACGCAGTATTTT.

The chain couples TRBV5-1 to TRBJ1-2; 7 bases align to TRBD1. This CDR3 is 14 amino acids long. Germline-derived CDR1 and CDR2 are SGHRS and YFSETQ. V trimming: 0 bases; J trimming: 8 bases; junction bases outside the gene matches: 7. The CDR3 region has the DNA TGCGCCAGCAGCTTGGATAAGACAGGGTTGGGCTACACCTTC. This sequence encodes CASSLDKTGLGYTF.

The chain employs TRBV4-1 and TRBJ2-3; no definite D call. Looked up from germline, CDR1 is MGHRA and CDR2 is YSYEKL. CDR3 size: 15 residues. Trimming took 0 bases from V and 2 from J, leaving 9 bases between them. CDR3: CASSQDPTVTDTQYF. The CDR3 nucleotides are TGCGCCAGCAGCCAAGATCCAACAGTCACAGATACGCAGTATTTT.

The rearrangement joins TRBV2 to TRBJ1-1, with a possible D match to TRBD1 (5 bases). This CDR3 region has 13 residues. Germline lookup yields CDR1 SNHLY and CDR2 FYNNEI. V was clipped by 7 bases and J by 0 bases, with 9 bases between them. Here the CDR3 reads CASTEQVNTEAFF. CDR3 nucleotide sequence: TGTGCCAGCACCGAACAGGTGAACACTGAAGCTTTCTTT.

The V and J genes are TRBV3-1 (or the pseudogene TRBV3-2) and TRBJ1-2; D gene ambiguous. Germline loops: CDR1 LGHDT, CDR2 YNNKEL (reference sequence). The CDR3 is 13 residues long. V shed 3 bases and J shed 8 bases, with 13 bases lying between them. The CDR3 is CASSHLGAKGYTF. DNA of the CDR3: TGTGCCAGCAGCCACCTCGGTGCAAAGGGCTACACCTTC.

The CDR3 sequence: CASSQSSDNQPQHF. The DNA of the CDR3 is TGTGCCAGCAGTCAGTCCTCTGACAATCAGCCCCAGCATTTT. The rearrangement uses TRBV6-2 or TRBV6-3 and TRBJ1-5, with D hard to call. The CDR3 runs 14 residues. Between the trimmed V and J ends, which lost 5 bases and 3 bases, there was a span of 11 bases. In germline, CDR1 is MNHEY, CDR2 SVGEGT.

This clone was detected once. This rearrangement joins TRBV6-5 to TRBJ2-7, with 7 bases identical to TRBD2. Germline-derived CDR1 and CDR2 are MNHEY and SVGAGI. The CDR3 runs to 13 residues. With 7 bases clipped from V and 5 bases from J, the junction kept 8 bases outside the gene matches. The CDR3 is CASKWGGNDEQYF. Written as DNA, the CDR3 is TGTGCCAGCAAATGGGGGGGAAACGACGAGCAGTACTTC.

In DNA, the CDR3 is TGTGCCAGCAGCTTGAGCGCCTCCTATAATTCACCCCTCCACTTT. Residues: CASSLSASYNSPLHF. The chain carries TRBV5-4 and TRBJ1-6, with D uncertain. Germline assignment: CDR1 SGHNT and CDR2 YYREEE (reference sequence). The CDR3 loop spans 15 amino acids. V was cut by 1 base and J by 0 bases, with 5 bases left in between.

J is TRBJ1-1 and V is TRBV6-2 or TRBV6-3; 8 bases agree with TRBD1. The CDR3 is 14 residues long. V gave up 6 bases and J gave up 5 bases; unmatched junction bases: 8. CDR1 MNHEY and CDR2 SVGEGT come from the germline V gene. DNA of the CDR3: TGTGCCAGCAGCGGACAGGGAGGTATGACTGAAGCTTTCTTT. Amino acid sequence: CASSGQGGMTEAFF.

The chain carries TRBV27 and TRBJ1-2; maybe TRBD1 (5 bases). The length of the CDR3 is 16 residues. The V gene's germline CDR1 is MNHEY and CDR2 SMNVEV (reference sequence). Trimming removed 8 bases at V and 8 bases at J, with 27 bases between. The CDR3 nucleotides are TGTGCCAGCTCCGAAGGACCCTCCTGGTCGAAGGGGGGCTACACCTTC. Its translation is CASSEGPSWSKGGYTF.

This clone was seen a few times. The J gene is TRBJ1-2, the V gene TRBV30; 7 bases are a match to TRBD1. The CDR3 length is 12 residues. J was trimmed by 10 bases and V by 4 bases; bases with no gene match: 9. The germline V gene has CDR1 GTSNPN and CDR2 SVGIG (reference sequence). The CDR3 here is CAWKGRGSNYTF. CDR3 DNA: TGTGCCTGGAAAGGCAGGGGGTCTAACTACACCTTC.

The V call is TRBV19, the J call TRBJ2-3; 9 nucleotides align to TRBD1. The ends lost 5 bases at V and 1 base at J; junction bases unmatched: 7. Germline CDR1 reads LNHDA; CDR2 reads SQIVND (reference sequence). This CDR3 comprises 16 residues. This chain's CDR3 is CASSARQGVGTDTQYF. The CDR3 DNA reads as TGTGCCAGTAGTGCCAGACAGGGGGTGGGCACAGATACGCAGTATTTT.

This chain uses TRBV19 with TRBJ1-5; 8 bases match TRBD1. V shed 3 bases, J shed 4 bases, and the junction held 8 bases outside the gene matches. The CDR3 length is 16 residues. The germline V gene has CDR1 LNHDA and CDR2 SQIVND (reference sequence). The CDR3 is CASSMTGERGNQPQHF. CDR3 nucleotides: TGTGCCAGTAGTATGACAGGGGAGAGGGGTAATCAGCCCCAGCATTTT.

This clone occurred once. The chain uses TRBV9 and TRBJ1-2; 10 bases agree with TRBD1. Germline V gene sequence: CDR1 SGDLS, CDR2 YYNGEE. The CDR3 loop spans 14 amino acids. V was pared by 3 bases and J by 8 bases, with 7 bases of the junction left unmatched. CDR3 bases: TGTGCCAGCAGCGCCCAAGGGACAGGGGTAGGCTACACCTTC. It encodes CASSAQGTGVGYTF.